The clone carrying this TCR beta chain is labeled medium-sized. Its antigen is not identified. V was clipped by 8 bases and J by 9 bases, with 20 bases between them. Germline V CDR1 and CDR2: MNHEY, SMNVEV (reference sequence). The CDR3 runs to 15 residues. Time point: healthy volunteer bleed at 6 weeks. Whole blood that had not been fractionated was the source of extracted total RNA. The data stem from a study of human T cells and chemical hapten exposure. About the study: Across samples, TCR yields varied, mostly owing to small differences in pooled library volumes.

Whole-study results and caveats: Those TCRs sitting above 1 in 1000 frequency stayed the same with DPC sensitization.

TCRdb passed the RACE reads through MiXCR, listing each CDR3 protein once. The data hold under 45,000 distinct CDR3 sequences, with about 5.5% observed a single time. Specimen: whole blood. The chain links TRBV27 to TRBJ1-6; D ambiguous. The clonotype was recovered from a human donor in good health. Some clones in this sample may be carry-over from other donors' samples. In DNA form, the CDR3 reads TGTGCCAGCGGCCCTGAGCGCAGATCCACTTCACCCCTCCACTTT. Amino acids: CASGPERRSTSPLHF.